Below, one T cell receptor beta chain is given with its context. Enrollees, about 18 to 89 years old, lived in approximately 25 US areas. Categorization into cohorts depended on clinical history that participants reported. How the authors handled the data: Estimated nucleated cell counts came from reference gene primer amplification. Profiled with immunoSEQ multiplex PCR; TCRdb holds only in-frame clones, not every one. The D gene and trimming were derived from the DNA, and the V and J assignments and clone size from that table. The sample holds roughly 230,000 clones, roughly 86% seen once. The data were taken from a study of blood T cell repertoires in COVID-19. Study overall: Italy, Spain and the United States were the sources of the convalescent and acute COVID-19 samples.

Sequencing input: PBMCs or T cells enriched from blood (not recorded which). This clonotype originated in a woman aged 25 to 39 with acute COVID-19.

CDR3 sequence reads: CASSLRTQIGEQYF. The CDR3, as DNA: TGCGCCAGCAGCCTGAGGACACAGATCGGCGAGCAGTACTTC. The chain employs TRBV4-3 and TRBJ2-7; possible D gene TRBD1, 5 bases. Between the trimmed V and J ends, which lost 4 bases and 6 bases, there was a span of 16 bases. This CDR3 spans 14 amino acids. From germline, CDR1 is LGHNA and CDR2 YSLEER.